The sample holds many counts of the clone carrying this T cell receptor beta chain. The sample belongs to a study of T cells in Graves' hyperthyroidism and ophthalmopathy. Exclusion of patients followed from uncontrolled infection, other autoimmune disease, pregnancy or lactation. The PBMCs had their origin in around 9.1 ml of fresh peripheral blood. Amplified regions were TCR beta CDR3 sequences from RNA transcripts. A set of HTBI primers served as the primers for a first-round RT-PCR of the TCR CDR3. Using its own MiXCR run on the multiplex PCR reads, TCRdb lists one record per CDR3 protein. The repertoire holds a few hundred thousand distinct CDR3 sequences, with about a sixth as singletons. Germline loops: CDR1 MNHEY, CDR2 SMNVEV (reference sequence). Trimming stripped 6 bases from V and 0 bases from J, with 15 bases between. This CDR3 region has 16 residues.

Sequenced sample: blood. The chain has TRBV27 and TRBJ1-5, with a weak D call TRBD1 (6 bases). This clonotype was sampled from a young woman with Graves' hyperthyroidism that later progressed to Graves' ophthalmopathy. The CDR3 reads CASRPLGGYSNQPQHF. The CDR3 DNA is TGTGCCAGCAGGCCCTTAGGGGGTTATAGCAATCAGCCCCAGCATTTT.